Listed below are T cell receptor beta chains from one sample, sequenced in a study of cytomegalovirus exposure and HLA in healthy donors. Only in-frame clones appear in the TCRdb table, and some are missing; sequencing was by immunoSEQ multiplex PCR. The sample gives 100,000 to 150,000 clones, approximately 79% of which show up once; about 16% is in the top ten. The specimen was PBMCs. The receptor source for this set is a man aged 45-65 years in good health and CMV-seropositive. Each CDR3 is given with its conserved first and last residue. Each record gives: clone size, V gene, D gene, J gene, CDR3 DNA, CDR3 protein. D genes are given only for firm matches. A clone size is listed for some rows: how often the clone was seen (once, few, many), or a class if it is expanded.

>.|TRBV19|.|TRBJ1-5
TGTGCCAGTAGTTCCCGACAAGGTACCAATCAGCCCCAGCATTTT
CASSSRQGTNQPQHF
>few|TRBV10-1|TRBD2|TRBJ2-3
TGCGCCAGCAGTCCACTAGCGGGGGAGAGCACAGATACGCAGTATTTT
CASSPLAGESTDTQYF
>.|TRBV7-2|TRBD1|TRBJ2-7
TGTGCCAGCAGCTTAGATCCTGGACAGGGGGCTCGTCAGTACTTC
CASSLDPGQGARQYF
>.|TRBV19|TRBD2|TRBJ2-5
TGTGCCAGTGGGACAGCGGGAGGCCAAGAGACCCAGTACTTC
CASGTAGGQETQYF
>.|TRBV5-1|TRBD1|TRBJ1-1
TGCGCCAGCAGCTCGCGGGGACAGGGAATGAACACTGAAGCTTTCTTT
CASSSRGQGMNTEAFF
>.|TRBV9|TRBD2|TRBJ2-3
TGTGCCAGCAGCGACACAGCGGGGGGGGTCACAGATACGCAGTATTTT
CASSDTAGGVTDTQYF
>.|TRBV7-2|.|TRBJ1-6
TGTGCCAGCAGCTTTAAACAGCCGCTACCCCTCCACTTT
CASSFKQPLPLHF
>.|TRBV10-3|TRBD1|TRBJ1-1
TGTGCCATCAGTGAGTCGACGGACAGGGGGCGCCGGGCTTTCTTT
CAISESTDRGRRAFF
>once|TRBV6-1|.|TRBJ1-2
TGTGCCAGCATTCCGACAGGACTTAACTATGGCTACACCTTC
CASIPTGLNYGYTF
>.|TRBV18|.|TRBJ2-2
TGTGCCAGCTCACCCTCGGGGGTCCTAACCGGGGAGCTGTTTTTT
CASSPSGVLTGELFF
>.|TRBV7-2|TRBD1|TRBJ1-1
TGTGCCAGCAGCTCCGGACAGGGCCACACTGAAGCTTTCTTT
CASSSGQGHTEAFF
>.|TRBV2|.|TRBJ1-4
TGTGCCAGCAGGGAGACAGGAGTAACTAATGAAAAACTGTTTTTT
CASRETGVTNEKLFF
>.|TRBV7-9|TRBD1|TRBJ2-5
TGTGCCAGCAGCTTAGGGACAGGGCAAGAGACCCAGTACTTC
CASSLGTGQETQYF
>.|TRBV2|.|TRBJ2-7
TGTGCCGGCCTTGGGGGGACAGCAGCCTACGAGCAGTACTTC
CAGLGGTAAYEQYF
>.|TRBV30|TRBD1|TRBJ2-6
TGTGCCTGGAGTGAGACAGGGGGGTCTCCAAACTACTCTGGGGCCAACGTCCTGACTTTC
CAWSETGGSPNYSGANVLTF
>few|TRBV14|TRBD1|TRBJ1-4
TGTGCCAGCAGCCCGATACAGGGGACTAATGAAAAACTGTTTTTT
CASSPIQGTNEKLFF
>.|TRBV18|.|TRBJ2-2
TGTGCCAGCTCACCACCCACAGTCACCGGGGAGCTGTTTTTT
CASSPPTVTGELFF
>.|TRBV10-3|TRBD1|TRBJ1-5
TGTGCCACCGGGGACAGGGACGATTATCAGCCCCAGCATTTT
CATGDRDDYQPQHF
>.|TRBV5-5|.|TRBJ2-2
TGTGCCAGCAGCTTGGCCGCACAGAGCACCGGGGAGCTGTTTTTT
CASSLAAQSTGELFF
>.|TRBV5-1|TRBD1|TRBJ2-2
TGCGCCAGCAGTCAACAGGGACAGGTGGACACCGGGGAGCTGTTTTTT
CASSQQGQVDTGELFF
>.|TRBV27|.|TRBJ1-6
TGTGCCAGCAGTCCCTACCCCCCAGGGAATAATTCACCCCTCCACTTT
CASSPYPPGNNSPLHF
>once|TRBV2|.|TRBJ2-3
TGTGCCAGCAGTTGGACAAGCACAGATACGCAGTATTTT
CASSWTSTDTQYF
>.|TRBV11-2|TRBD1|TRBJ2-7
TGTGCCAGCAGCTCGGGACAGGGCTCCTACGAGCAGTACTTC
CASSSGQGSYEQYF
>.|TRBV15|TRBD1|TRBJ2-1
TGTGCCACCAGCATGTATAGGGGGCAGGGGCAAGATGAGCAGTTCTTC
CATSMYRGQGQDEQFF
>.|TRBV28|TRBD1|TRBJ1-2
TGTGCCAGCAGTTCAGGACAGGAGACATCTAACTATGGCTACACCTTC
CASSSGQETSNYGYTF
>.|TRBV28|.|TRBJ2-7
TGTGCCAGCAGCCCTCCGGTCCCGGGAACCGCCGAGCAGTACTTC
CASSPPVPGTAEQYF
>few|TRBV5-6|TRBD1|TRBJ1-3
TGTGCCAGCAGCTCCTGGGACAGCCGAAACACCATATATTTT
CASSSWDSRNTIYF
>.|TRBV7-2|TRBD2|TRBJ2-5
TGTGCCAGCAGCTTGATAGCGGGGGCAGGAGAGACCCAGTACTTC
CASSLIAGAGETQYF
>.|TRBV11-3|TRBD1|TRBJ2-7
TGTGCCGCAGGGACAGGAGACGAGCAGTACTTC
CAAGTGDEQYF
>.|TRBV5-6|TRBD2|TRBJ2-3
TGTGCCAGCAGCTTTGGGTCGGGCGGGAGGCCAGATACGCAGTATTTT
CASSFGSGGRPDTQYF
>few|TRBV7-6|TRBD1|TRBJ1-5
TGTGCCAGCAGCTTACAGGGGGCAGGAGGCAATCAGCCCCAGCATTTT
CASSLQGAGGNQPQHF
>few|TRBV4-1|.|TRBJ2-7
TGCGCCAGCAGCCAAGATTTGGCCGGGGGTAGATTCGACGAGCAGTACTTC
CASSQDLAGGRFDEQYF
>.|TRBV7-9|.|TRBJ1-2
TGTGCCAGCAGCTTACAGGGTATTGGCTATGGCTACACCTTC
CASSLQGIGYGYTF
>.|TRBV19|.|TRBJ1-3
TGTGCCAGTAGTACTACCCACGCTCACTCTGGAAACACCATATATTTT
CASSTTHAHSGNTIYF
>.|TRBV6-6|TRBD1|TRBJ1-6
TGTGCCAGCTCGGGACAGGGAGGTTCACCCCTCCACTTT
CASSGQGGSPLHF
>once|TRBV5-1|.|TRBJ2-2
TGCGCCAGCAGCCCGGGTGTCCAGACGAACACCGGGGAGCTGTTTTTT
CASSPGVQTNTGELFF
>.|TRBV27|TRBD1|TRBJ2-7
TGTGCCAGCGCTCGACAGGGGGTGACGTACGAGCAGTACTTC
CASARQGVTYEQYF
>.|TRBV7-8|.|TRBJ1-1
TGTGCCAGCAGCTTTGACCGAGGTCCTGAAGCTTTCTTT
CASSFDRGPEAFF
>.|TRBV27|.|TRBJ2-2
TGTGCCAGCAGCCGCAGTCCCCAGGCGAACACCGGGGAGCTGTTTTTT
CASSRSPQANTGELFF
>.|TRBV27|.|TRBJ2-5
TGTGCCAGCAGTTTCTCAGGGTTGGGCGAGACCCAGTACTTC
CASSFSGLGETQYF